This T cell receptor (beta chain) stems from a study of T-cell memory formation after mild COVID-19. Study summary: There were largely donor-specific TCR clusters.

One entry per CDR3 protein results from TCRdb running MiXCR on the 5' RACE reads. In the table there are 55,000 to 70,000 distinct CDR3 sequences, roughly 26% of which are singletons. Findings and limits, study-wide: While clones contracting from day 15 to 85 were balanced between CD4 and CD8, later expanders leaned CD4+. Nothing confirmed that second-wave clones peaking on day 37 were specific for SARS-CoV-2.

Trimming at V came to 2 bases and at J to 5 bases, leaving 4 bases not matched to a gene. CDR1 and CDR2 (germline): MRHNA, SNTAGT. CDR3 length: 15 residues. This clonotype has only a few counts. Its specificity is not known. The source of this sequence is a man between 18 and 35 years old who had mild COVID-19 (a few samples of this study predate the infection). Cell type and time point are not known. What was sequenced was PBMCs or a T cell subset sorted from them (not recorded which). V usage is TRBV6-4 and J usage is TRBJ2-3; 10 bases are a match to TRBD1. The CDR3 region is CASSDGTGEGDTQYF. The CDR3 bases are TGTGCCAGCAGTGACGGGACAGGGGAAGGAGATACGCAGTATTTT.